This T cell receptor (beta chain) comes out of a study of OX40 agonist ivuxolimab in advanced cancers. Background on the study: A male proportion of 82.7% was recorded, with mean age about 54 years and range roughly 23 to 90. Prior checkpoint blockade (anti-PD-1, anti-PD-L1 or anti-CTLA-4) was permitted; approximately 40% had it. Study-wide points: The average count of expanded clones was higher among CD8+ T cells than among CD4+. The antigen specificity of the peripheral T cells (those that were expanded) was not determined.

As regards this clone: Antigen: not known.

The CDR3 spans 18 residues. With V trimmed by 0 bases and J by 1 base, 8 bases remained unmatched. The germline V gene encodes CDR1 SGHRS and CDR2 YFSETQ. The data were produced by immunoSEQ multiplex PCR, yet TCRdb's version contains in-frame clones alone and is incomplete. This sample carries tens of thousands of clones, more than 85% of them seen once, and the ten largest clones take approximately 12%. The chain carries TRBV5-1 and TRBJ2-1; 9 bases fit TRBD2. The clonotype was recovered from an adult with an advanced solid tumor such as melanoma, head and neck, liver or kidney cancer. This material consisted of CD4+ or CD8+ T cells sorted from blood, taken in a trial of the OX40 agonist ivuxolimab. Here the CDR3 DNA reads TGCGCCAGCAGCTTGGCCCCGGCGGGAGGGGTATCCTACAATGAGCAGTTCTTC. Translating it yields CASSLAPAGGVSYNEQFF.